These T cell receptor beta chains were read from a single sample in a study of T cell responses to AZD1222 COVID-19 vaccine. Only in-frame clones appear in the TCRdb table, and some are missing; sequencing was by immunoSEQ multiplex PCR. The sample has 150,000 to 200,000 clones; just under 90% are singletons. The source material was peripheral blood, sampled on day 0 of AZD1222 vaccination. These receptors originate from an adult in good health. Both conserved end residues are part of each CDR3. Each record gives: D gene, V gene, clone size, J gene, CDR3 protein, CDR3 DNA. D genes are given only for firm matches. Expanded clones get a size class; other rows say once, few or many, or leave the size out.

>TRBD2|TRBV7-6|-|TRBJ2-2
CASSLVEGRVTGELFF
TGTGCCAGCAGCTTAGTGGAGGGGAGGGTCACCGGGGAGCTGTTTTTT
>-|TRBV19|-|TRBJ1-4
CASTLDGEKLFF
TGTGCCAGTACCCTGGACGGTGAAAAACTGTTTTTT
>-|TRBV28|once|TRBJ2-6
CASTLSGANVLTF
TGTGCCAGCACTCTCTCTGGGGCCAACGTCCTGACTTTC
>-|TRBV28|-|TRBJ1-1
CASSPLTGYSYAFF
TGTGCCAGCAGTCCCTTGACAGGCTATTCCTATGCTTTCTTT
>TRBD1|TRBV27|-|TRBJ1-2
CASRTGQGNYGYTF
TGTGCCAGCAGAACGGGACAGGGGAACTATGGCTACACCTTC
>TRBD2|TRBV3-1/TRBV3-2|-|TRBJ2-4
CASSLLAGGAKNIQYF
TGTGCCAGCAGCCTCCTAGCGGGAGGTGCCAAAAACATTCAGTACTTC
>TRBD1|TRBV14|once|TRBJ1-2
CASSPRGQISNYGYTF
TGTGCCAGCAGCCCACGGGGACAGATTTCTAACTATGGCTACACCTTC
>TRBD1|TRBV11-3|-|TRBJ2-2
CASGTGNTGELFF
TGTGCCAGCGGGACAGGGAACACCGGGGAGCTGTTTTTT
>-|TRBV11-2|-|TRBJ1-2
CASRPGIGYGYTF
TGTGCCAGCCGCCCTGGCATCGGTTATGGCTACACCTTC
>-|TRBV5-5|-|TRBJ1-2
CASSEHGGSSGYTF
TGTGCCAGCAGCGAGCACGGGGGTTCGAGCGGCTACACCTTC
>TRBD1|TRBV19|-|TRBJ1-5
CASKDRGLSNQPQHF
TGTGCCAGTAAGGACAGGGGGTTGAGCAATCAGCCCCAGCATTTT
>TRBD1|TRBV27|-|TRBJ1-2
CASSSLGQGAWGYTF
TGTGCCAGCAGTTCCCTGGGACAGGGGGCTTGGGGCTACACCTTC
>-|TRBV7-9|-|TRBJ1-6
CASSQPGRNSPLHF
TGTGCCAGCAGCCAGCCGGGGCGGAATTCACCCCTCCACTTT
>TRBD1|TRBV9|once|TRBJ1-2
CASSATGGRSYGYTF
TGTGCCAGCAGCGCAACAGGGGGGAGAAGCTATGGCTACACCTTC
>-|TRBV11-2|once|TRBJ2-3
CASSLWGVTTDTQYF
TGTGCCAGCAGCCTCTGGGGGGTCACCACAGATACGCAGTATTTT
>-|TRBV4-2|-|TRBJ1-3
CASSHRGLGNTIYF
TGTGCCAGCAGCCACCGCGGGCTCGGAAACACCATATATTTT